This T cell receptor beta chain was recovered during a study of T cell changes during pregnancy in multiple sclerosis. Only in-frame clones appear in the TCRdb table, and some are missing; sequencing was by immunoSEQ multiplex PCR. The sample has over 45,000 clones; almost 95% are singletons. Germline V lookup: CDR1 LNHDA, CDR2 SQIVND (reference sequence). The CDR3 spans 15 residues. The V and J ends lost 8 bases and 8 bases, in that order; junction bases with no gene match: 11. This TCR was sampled from a female donor in good health, enrolled as a control in a pregnancy study. The gene calls are TRBV19 and TRBJ2-1; TRBD1 matches 11 bases. The sample here was CD4+ T cells from peripheral blood mononuclear cells, taken in the second trimester of pregnancy. Here the CDR3 DNA reads TGTGCCAGTGCCCCGGACAGGGGGCGATTGCATGAGCAGTTCTTC. Amino acids: CASAPDRGRLHEQFF.